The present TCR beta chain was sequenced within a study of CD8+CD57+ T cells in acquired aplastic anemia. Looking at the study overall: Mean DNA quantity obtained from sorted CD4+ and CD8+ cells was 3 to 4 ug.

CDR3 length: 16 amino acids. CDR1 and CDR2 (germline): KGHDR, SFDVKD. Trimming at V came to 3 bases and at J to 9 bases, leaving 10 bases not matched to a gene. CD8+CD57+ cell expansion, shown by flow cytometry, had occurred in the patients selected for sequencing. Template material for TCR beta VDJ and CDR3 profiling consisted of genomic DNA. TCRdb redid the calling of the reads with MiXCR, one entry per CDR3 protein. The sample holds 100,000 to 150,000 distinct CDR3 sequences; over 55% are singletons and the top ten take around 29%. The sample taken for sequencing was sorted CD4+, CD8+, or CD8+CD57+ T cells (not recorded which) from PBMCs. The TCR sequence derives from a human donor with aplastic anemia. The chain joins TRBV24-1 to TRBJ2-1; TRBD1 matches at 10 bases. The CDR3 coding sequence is TGTGCCACCAGTGATGGGCCCGGGACAGGGGCGGGTGAGCAGTTCTTC. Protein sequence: CATSDGPGTGAGEQFF.